This T cell receptor beta chain was profiled in a study of blood T cell repertoires in COVID-19. Study-wide background: Some COVID-19 samples were acute and others convalescent; all came from the United States, Italy and Spain.

Individuals drawn from 24 US areas were roughly 18 to 89 years old. In the original workflow: Quantification of nucleated cells was approximated via reference gene primer amplification. Repertoires were generated with immunoSEQ multiplex PCR, while TCRdb's copy carries only in-frame clones and drops some. The V and J calls and clone size were taken over from that table, and D and trimming were inferred from the DNA. The sample yields fewer than 500,000 clones, about 90% seen once. Trimming took off 8 bases at V and 4 bases at J, with 15 bases between the two ends. The CDR3 runs 15 residues. CDR1 MNHEY and CDR2 SVGAGI come from the germline V gene.

The chain joins TRBV6-5 to TRBJ2-6, with D possibly TRBD1 on 5 matching bases. The receptor's source is a man younger than 45 who had recovered from COVID-19. The material sequenced was PBMCs or T cells enriched from blood (not recorded which). CDR3 region: CASERAGFGANVLTF. The CDR3 DNA reads TGTGCCAGCGAAAGGGCAGGGTTCGGGGCCAACGTCCTGACTTTC.